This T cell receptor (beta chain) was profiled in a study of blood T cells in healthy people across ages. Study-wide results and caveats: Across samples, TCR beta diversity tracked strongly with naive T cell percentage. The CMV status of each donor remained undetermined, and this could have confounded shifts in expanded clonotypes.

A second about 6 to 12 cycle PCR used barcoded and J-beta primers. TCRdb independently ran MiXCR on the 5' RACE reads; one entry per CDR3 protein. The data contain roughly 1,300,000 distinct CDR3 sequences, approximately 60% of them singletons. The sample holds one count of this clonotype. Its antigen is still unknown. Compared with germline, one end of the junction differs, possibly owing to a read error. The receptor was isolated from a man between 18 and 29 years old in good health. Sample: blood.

CDR3 sequence reads: CASSVSADAQYF. CDR3 DNA sequence: TGTGCCAGCAGTGTTAGCGCAGATGCGCAGTATTTT. The chain joins TRBV12-3 or TRBV12-4 to TRBJ2-3; D may be TRBD2 (5 bases). CDR3 length equals 12 residues.